These 22 T cell receptor beta chains were all obtained from the same sample, sequenced in a study of shared clonotypes between healthy human individuals. Repertoires were generated with immunoSEQ multiplex PCR, while TCRdb's copy carries only in-frame clones and drops some. The table records roughly 500,000 clones, around 74% of them present only once. The specimen was PBMCs. The receptors derive from a woman in her 40s in good health. Some clones in this sample may be carry-over from other donors' samples.

This clone was seen only a few times. V usage is TRBV30 and J usage is TRBJ2-1, with 10 bases that match TRBD2. This CDR3 spans 16 amino acids. Germline V gives CDR1 GTSNPN, CDR2 SVGIG (reference sequence). After removal of 0 bases from V and 13 bases from J, the junction contained 15 bases not matched to a gene. The CDR3 sequence is CAWSVKGLAGVRGQFF. CDR3 coding DNA: TGTGCCTGGAGTGTGAAGGGGCTAGCGGGAGTTCGAGGTCAGTTCTTC.

This clone was found many times. This chain uses TRBV19 with TRBJ2-1, with 8 bases fitting TRBD1. Per germline, CDR1 LNHDA and CDR2 SQIVND (reference sequence). This CDR3 is built from 16 residues. V lost 5 bases, J lost 7 bases, and 13 bases stayed unmatched. The CDR3 DNA reads TGTGCCAGTAGTGCAATGGACAGGGTAGGAACGAATGAGCAGTTCTTC. Translated: CASSAMDRVGTNEQFF.

The chain carries TRBV7-3 and TRBJ2-3, with TRBD2 identical over 9 bases. Per germline, CDR1 SGHTA and CDR2 FQGTGA. The CDR3 spans 17 residues. J gave up 5 bases and V 2 bases, and 11 bases lay outside the gene matches. Here the CDR3 DNA reads TGTGCCAGCAGCTTAGGTTTGGCTAGCGGGAAGGGAGATACGCAGTATTTT. Protein sequence: CASSLGLASGKGDTQYF.

This chain joins TRBV5-1 and TRBJ2-7, with D tentatively TRBD1 (6 bases). V was pared by 3 bases and J by 1 base, with 11 bases between. CDR1 is SGHRS and CDR2 is YFSETQ in the germline V gene. There are 14 residues in the CDR3. The CDR3 sequence is CASSSRDTSYEQYF. The CDR3 DNA reads as TGCGCCAGCAGCTCCCGGGACACTTCCTACGAGCAGTACTTC.

The chain couples TRBV5-6 to TRBJ2-7; 7 nucleotides match TRBD2. This CDR3 region has 16 residues. Germline V lookup: CDR1 SGHDT, CDR2 YYEEEE. V gave up 6 bases and J gave up 2 bases; unmatched junction bases: 14. In DNA, the CDR3 is TGTGCCAGCAATCCGGCAGCGGGAATCGGAACCTACGAGCAGTACTTC. Its translation: CASNPAAGIGTYEQYF.

This clone has ten or more counts. The chain employs TRBV5-6 and TRBJ1-5; no clear D gene. CDR1 and CDR2 from the germline V gene are SGHDT and YYEEEE. The CDR3 sequence is 14 residues long. The V gene lost 2 bases and the J gene lost 5 bases, with 11 bases spanning the gap. The CDR3 DNA follows: TGTGCCAGCAGCTTAAAGGGAGAACATCAGCCCCAGCATTTT. As protein: CASSLKGEHQPQHF.

The rearrangement joins TRBV19 to TRBJ2-7; D unresolved. Germline assignment: CDR1 LNHDA and CDR2 SQIVND (reference sequence). The CDR3 is 15 residues long. The germline V and J ends were trimmed by 4 bases and 4 bases, with 17 bases remaining between them. For the CDR3, the DNA is TGTGCCAGTAGTAGAAATATAGACCTTAATTACGAGCAGTACTTC. Its translation is CASSRNIDLNYEQYF.

This clone occurred a few times. This chain links TRBV9 with TRBJ1-1; D remains ambiguous. Trimming removed 4 bases from V and 3 bases from J, with 16 bases in between. The length of the CDR3 is 15 residues. The germline CDR1 and CDR2 sequences are SGDLS and YYNGEE. CDR3 sequence (DNA): TGTGCCAGCAGCCCTGGCGGCCCTTGGGACACTGAAGCTTTCTTT. It yields the protein CASSPGGPWDTEAFF.

The CDR3, as DNA: TGCGCCAGCAGCTTGCGGGACAGGGGGCAAACTGAAGCTTTCTTT. Protein product: CASSLRDRGQTEAFF. The rearrangement uses TRBV5-1 and TRBJ1-1; 12 bases are a match to TRBD1. Germline-derived CDR1 and CDR2 are SGHRS and YFSETQ. With V trimmed by 1 base and J by 5 bases, 3 bases remained unmatched. The CDR3 sequence is 15 residues long.

This clone was detected once. This chain connects TRBV6-6 to TRBJ2-7; a possible D gene is TRBD2 (6 bases). Trimming cost V 4 bases and J 3 bases, with 13 bases left between them. This CDR3 contains 14 residues. Germline-derived CDR1 and CDR2 are MNHNY and SVGAGI (reference sequence). The CDR3 coding sequence is TGTGCCAGCAGTTTTTATTGGGGGGACTACGAGCAGTACTTC. This codes for CASSFYWGDYEQYF.

In this sample, this clone turned up once. The chain recombines TRBV27 with TRBJ2-7; D ambiguous. Germline V gene sequence: CDR1 MNHEY, CDR2 SMNVEV (reference sequence). V was trimmed by 2 bases and J by 4 bases, leaving 9 bases between them. The CDR3 loop spans 13 amino acids. DNA for the CDR3: TGTGCCAGCAGTTTAACCGACCGATACGAGCAGTACTTC. Residues: CASSLTDRYEQYF.

The chain has TRBV7-2 and TRBJ2-7; 8 bases line up with TRBD1. The germline V gene has CDR1 SGHTA and CDR2 FQGNSA. The CDR3 contains 15 residues. Germline trimming cut 1 base from V and 2 bases from J; bases unmatched to any gene: 4. DNA for the CDR3: TGTGCCAGCAGCTTAGACAGGGGGTTGACCTACGAGCAGTACTTC. This gives the protein CASSLDRGLTYEQYF.

This clone was picked up a small number of times. V usage is TRBV5-1 and J usage is TRBJ2-1; no definite D call. Germline V CDR1 and CDR2: SGHRS, YFSETQ. V lost 0 bases to trimming and J lost 6 bases, with 4 bases between them. The CDR3 covers 12 residues. CDR3 DNA sequence: TGCGCCAGCAGCTTGGTCCCCAATGAGCAGTTCTTC. It encodes CASSLVPNEQFF.

The sample holds one count of this clone. The chain carries TRBV5-1 and TRBJ2-2, with 7 bases lining up with TRBD1. This CDR3 is built from 15 residues. With V trimmed by 2 bases and J by 4 bases, 5 bases remained unmatched. From germline, CDR1 is SGHRS and CDR2 YFSETQ. In nucleotides, the CDR3 is TGCGCCAGCAGCTTAAAGACAGGGACCACCGGGGAGCTGTTTTTT. Translation gives CASSLKTGTTGELFF.

The sample holds many counts of this clone. This sequence joins TRBV4-2 and TRBJ2-7; D may correspond to TRBD1 or TRBD2 (5 bases each). With 4 bases removed from V and 2 bases from J, the gap between germline ends came to 15 bases. CDR3 length: 15 residues. Germline V gene data show CDR1 as LGHNA and CDR2 as YNFKEQ. The CDR3: CASSRMGDATYEQYF. In DNA form, the CDR3 reads TGTGCCAGCAGCCGAATGGGGGACGCTACCTACGAGCAGTACTTC.

The chain combines TRBV27 with TRBJ1-4; the D gene is possibly TRBD1 (5 bases). CDR3 length: 13 residues. Between the trimmed V and J ends, which lost 2 bases and 8 bases, there was a span of 9 bases. Germline lookup yields CDR1 MNHEY and CDR2 SMNVEV (reference sequence). CDR3 bases: TGTGCCAGCAGTTTAATCCGGGGCGAAAAACTGTTTTTT. Translated, it gives CASSLIRGEKLFF.

This clone was detected ten times or more. V gene TRBV19 combines with J gene TRBJ2-1, with a possible D match to TRBD2 (7 bases). The CDR3 has 15 residues. In germline, CDR1 is LNHDA, CDR2 SQIVND (reference sequence). Trimming removed 6 bases from V and 10 bases from J, with 22 bases in between. The CDR3 loop is CASRARGGVAREQFF. The DNA of the CDR3 is TGTGCCAGTAGGGCCCGAGGGGGGGTTGCGCGGGAGCAGTTCTTC.

The chain's CDR3 is CASSQRQGGTYNEQFF. The CDR3, as DNA: TGCGCCAGCAGCCAAAGACAGGGAGGGACCTACAATGAGCAGTTCTTC. The V gene is TRBV4-1, the J gene TRBJ2-1; D tentatively fits TRBD1 or TRBD2 (7 bases each). Between the trimmed V and J ends, which lost 2 bases and 2 bases, there was a span of 13 bases. The germline V gene encodes CDR1 MGHRA and CDR2 YSYEKL. The CDR3 sequence is 16 residues long.

This clone has just a few counts. CDR3 loop: CASSLDNSGRVQYF. The CDR3 DNA sequence: TGTGCCAGCAGTTTAGATAATAGCGGGAGGGTACAGTACTTC. This chain uses TRBV28 with TRBJ2-7; 11 bases align to TRBD2. Losses at the gene ends were 2 bases for V and 10 bases for J; bases not matched to a gene: 7. CDR1 and CDR2 (germline): MDHEN, SYDVKM. The CDR3 has 14 residues.

For this clone: This may stem from a read error, because a much larger clone lies one nucleotide away. V gene TRBV25-1 combines with J gene TRBJ2-5, with 13 bases matching TRBD2. The germline V gene encodes CDR1 MGHDK and CDR2 SYGVNS. CDR3 length equals 15 residues. With V trimmed by 4 bases and J by 4 bases, 3 bases remained unmatched. CDR3 coding DNA: TGTGCCAGCAGTGGGACTAGCGGGAGAGGAGAGACCCAGTACTTC. Translation gives CASSGTSGRGETQYF.

The rearrangement uses TRBV30 and TRBJ2-1, with 12 bases fitting TRBD2. Germline CDR1 is GTSNPN and CDR2 is SVGIG (reference sequence). The CDR3 has 15 residues. V shed 0 bases and J 8 bases; nucleotides not matched to a gene: 5. The CDR3 DNA is TGTGCCTGGAGTGTAAGACTAGCGGGAGCCGATGAGCAGTTCTTC. The encoded protein is CAWSVRLAGADEQFF. The variable domain in full, with the rest retrieved from reference TRBV30 and TRBJ2-1, is SQTIHQWPATLVQPVGSPLSLECTVEGTSNPNLYWYRQAAGRGLQLLFYSVGIGQISSEVPQNLSASRPQDRQFILSSKKLLLSDSGFYLCAWSVRLAGADEQFFGPGTRLTVL.

This clone was found once. The V and J genes are TRBV19 and TRBJ2-2, with D perhaps matching TRBD1 or TRBD2 (5 bases each). V was cut by 4 bases and J by 2 bases, with 8 bases left in between. Germline V CDR1 and CDR2: LNHDA, SQIVND (reference sequence). The CDR3 is 14 residues long. CDR3 loop: CASSTGPNTGELFF. Here the CDR3 DNA reads TGTGCCAGTAGTACGGGACCAAACACCGGGGAGCTGTTTTTT. Together with reference TRBV19 and TRBJ2-2, the CDR3 gives the full variable domain: DGGITQSPKYLFRKEGQNVTLSCEQNLNHDAMYWYRQDPGQGLRLIYYSQIVNDFQKGDIAEGYSVSREKKESFPLTVTSAQKNPTAFYLCASSTGPNTGELFFGEGSRLTVL.